Listed below are T cell receptor beta chains from one sample, sequenced in a study of T cell repertoires in cytomegalovirus infection. Using its own MiXCR run on the reads, TCRdb lists one record per CDR3 protein. The repertoire has 150,000 to 200,000 distinct CDR3 sequences, approximately 19% of them found once; the top ten carry around 3.2%. Sequenced: PBMCs. The origin of the receptors is a human donor in good health (CMV status not recorded). Some clones in this sample may be carry-over from other donors' samples. CDR3s include the opening cysteine and the closing phenylalanine or tryptophan. Fields, in order: V gene, clone size, D gene, J gene, CDR3 DNA, CDR3 protein. The D gene is left open where the match is weak. Clone size is stated in some rows and not others, as once, few, many or a class when expanded.

TRBV29-1	NA	NA	TRBJ2-7	TGCAGCGTTGACGCAGGATACGAGCAGTACTTC	CSVDAGYEQYF
TRBV12-3/TRBV12-4	many	NA	TRBJ1-1	TGTGCCAGCTTTACTAATGGCCGGAACACTGAAGCTTTCTTT	CASFTNGRNTEAFF
TRBV10-3	NA	TRBD1	TRBJ1-1	TGTGCCATCTCCACGACAGGGACGGACACTGAAGCTTTCTTT	CAISTTGTDTEAFF
TRBV23-1	few	NA	TRBJ2-3	TGCGCCAGCAGTCATTGGACTCCGGCCTCCCAGGACAGCACAGATACGCAGTATTTT	CASSHWTPASQDSTDTQYF
TRBV2	many	TRBD2	TRBJ2-7	TGTGCCAGCAGGGGCCTAGCGGGAGGCTCCTACGAGCAGTACTTC	CASRGLAGGSYEQYF
TRBV6-8	NA	TRBD1	TRBJ1-1	TGTGCCAGCAGTTACAGGGACAGGACTCGGAACACTGAAGCTTTCTTT	CASSYRDRTRNTEAFF
TRBV7-8	many	NA	TRBJ1-2	TGTGCCAGCAGCTTAGAGGGACGGGACTATGGCTACACCTTC	CASSLEGRDYGYTF
TRBV6-2/TRBV6-3	few	TRBD1	TRBJ2-7	TGTGCCAGCAGCGCCGGGACAGGGGCCTCATCTTACGAGCAGTACTTC	CASSAGTGASSYEQYF
TRBV7-9	few	NA	TRBJ2-1	TGTGCCAGCAGCTTAAGATCGTTTAATAGGGAGGTCGGTGAGCAGTTCTTC	CASSLRSFNREVGEQFF
TRBV29-1	once	NA	TRBJ1-2	TGCAGCGTTTTCCCAACCCAGGGGCGAAGAGGCTACACCTTC	CSVFPTQGRRGYTF
TRBV14	NA	NA	TRBJ2-7	TGTGCCAGCAGCCAACGCGAGTTCTTAAAGGACGAGCAGTACTTC	CASSQREFLKDEQYF
TRBV7-2	many	NA	TRBJ2-3	TGTGCCAGCAGCTCCCTCCTTCACGAGTATTTT	CASSSLLHEYF
TRBV7-9	NA	NA	TRBJ1-2	TGTGCCAGCAGTCACCCATGGGGAACTGCCTATGGCTACACCTTC	CASSHPWGTAYGYTF
TRBV5-1	few	TRBD1	TRBJ1-5	TGCGCCAGCAGCTCCGGTAGGGACAGCCAGTATCAGCCCCAGCATTTT	CASSSGRDSQYQPQHF
TRBV7-2	many	TRBD2	TRBJ2-5	TGTGCCAGCAGCTCGGGACTAGCGGGAGGGAGTAGGTCTGGAGAGACCCAGTACTTC	CASSSGLAGGSRSGETQYF
TRBV15	NA	NA	TRBJ1-1	TGTGCCACCAGCAGAGATTCCGGCCCTCTGGCTTTAGCTTTCTTT	CATSRDSGPLALAFF
TRBV4-3	few	TRBD2	TRBJ2-1	TGCGCCAGCAGCCCGTTTTTGGGAGGGGCGCATGAGCAGTTCTTC	CASSPFLGGAHEQFF
TRBV12-3/TRBV12-4	NA	NA	TRBJ1-1	TGTGCCAGCAGTTTAGGCAGGAGCACTGAAGCTTTCTTT	CASSLGRSTEAFF
TRBV15	NA	NA	TRBJ1-5	TGTGCCACCAGCGGGATCAATGGCAATCAGCCCCAGCATTTT	CATSGINGNQPQHF
TRBV28	few	NA	TRBJ1-1	TGTGCCAGCAGACAAGGCGGGACGATCACTGAAGCTTTCTTT	CASRQGGTITEAFF
TRBV3-1	NA	NA	TRBJ1-2	TGTGCCAACAGCCAAGATTCCCCAGGACGGGGCTACACCTTC	CANSQDSPGRGYTF
TRBV6-1	few	TRBD1	TRBJ1-6	TGTGCCAGCAGTGACAAGACAGGGGCCAATTCACCCCTCCACTTT	CASSDKTGANSPLHF
TRBV23-1	few	NA	TRBJ2-5	TGCGCCAGCAGCCTCATACAAATGCGGCGGGGTTATCCCTACTCGAAACAAGAGACCCAGTACTTC	CASSLIQMRRGYPYSKQETQYF
TRBV7-2	many	NA	TRBJ2-2	TGTGCCAGCAGCTTGGATCCTAGGGACCGGGAGCTGTTTTTT	CASSLDPRDRELFF
TRBV7-9	NA	TRBD1	TRBJ2-5	TGTGCCAGCAGCTTTCCGGGACAGGGGGAGACCCAGTACTTC	CASSFPGQGETQYF
TRBV12-3/TRBV12-4	NA	NA	TRBJ1-6	TGTGCCAGCAGGAAGGAACGGGACCGGCGTAATTCACCCCTCCACTTT	CASRKERDRRNSPLHF
TRBV7-3	many	NA	TRBJ2-7	TGTGCCAGCAGCTTAACTTCCGGGACTGGTCCCTACGAGCAGTACTTC	CASSLTSGTGPYEQYF
TRBV11-2	few	TRBD1	TRBJ1-2	TGTGCCAGCAGCTCAAGACAGGGTGTCAGCTATGGCTACACCTTC	CASSSRQGVSYGYTF
TRBV5-1	NA	NA	TRBJ1-1	TGCGCCAGCAGCTTGGATTCCAGGCGAGGGTCCACTGAAGCTTTCTTT	CASSLDSRRGSTEAFF
TRBV7-8	many	TRBD2	TRBJ2-1	TGTGCCAGCAGCTTTAATGGGCTAGCGGGAGTACCTGAGCAGTTCTTC	CASSFNGLAGVPEQFF
TRBV7-2	many	NA	TRBJ2-5	TGTGCCAGCAGCCCTGTCTATGGGGGGACCCAGTACTTC	CASSPVYGGTQYF
TRBV28	once	NA	TRBJ2-7	TGTGCCAGCAGTCCCGGGGGTAACTACGAGCAGTACTTC	CASSPGGNYEQYF
TRBV5-6	NA	NA	TRBJ2-7	TGTGCCAGCAGCTTGGGACTGGGAACCTACGAGCAGTACTTC	CASSLGLGTYEQYF
TRBV6-1	many	NA	TRBJ1-1	TGTGCCAGCAGCTACGCTGACGGGGGCACTGAAGCTTTCTTT	CASSYADGGTEAFF
TRBV19	NA	NA	TRBJ1-2	TGTGCCAGTAGTATAGTTGGTTCAGGCGGCTACACCTTC	CASSIVGSGGYTF
TRBV5-1	NA	NA	TRBJ2-7	TGCGCCAGCATCCCCACGCCGACAGTACCAAACTCCTACGAGCAGTACTTC	CASIPTPTVPNSYEQYF
TRBV6-8	NA	NA	TRBJ1-2	TGTGCCAGCACCAAGATCGGTGGCACGGAGAACTATGGCTACACCTTC	CASTKIGGTENYGYTF
TRBV29-1	few	NA	TRBJ2-3	TGCGGATCACTACACAGTTCAGATACGCAGTATTTT	CGSLHSSDTQYF
TRBV7-2	few	TRBD1	TRBJ2-5	TGTGCCAGCAGCTTAGCGACAGGGACGTCGGAGACCCAGTACTTC	CASSLATGTSETQYF